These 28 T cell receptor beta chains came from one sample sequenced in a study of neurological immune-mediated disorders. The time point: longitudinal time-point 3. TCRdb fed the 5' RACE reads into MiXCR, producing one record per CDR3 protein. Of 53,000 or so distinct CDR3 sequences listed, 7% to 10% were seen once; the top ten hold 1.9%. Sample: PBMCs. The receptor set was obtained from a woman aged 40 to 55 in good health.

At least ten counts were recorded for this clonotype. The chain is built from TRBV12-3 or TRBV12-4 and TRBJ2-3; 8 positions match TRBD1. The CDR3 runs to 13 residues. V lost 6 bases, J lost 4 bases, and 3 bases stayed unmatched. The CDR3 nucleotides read TGTGCCAGCAGCACAGGGGGACCAGATACGCAGTATTTT. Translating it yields CASSTGGPDTQYF.

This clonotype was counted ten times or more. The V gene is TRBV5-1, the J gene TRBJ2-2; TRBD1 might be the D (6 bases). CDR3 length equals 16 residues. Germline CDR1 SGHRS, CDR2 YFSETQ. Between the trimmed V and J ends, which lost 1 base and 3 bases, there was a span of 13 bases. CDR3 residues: CASSLIRDTYTGELFF. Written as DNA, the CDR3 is TGCGCCAGCAGCTTGATCCGGGACACTTACACCGGGGAGCTGTTTTTT.

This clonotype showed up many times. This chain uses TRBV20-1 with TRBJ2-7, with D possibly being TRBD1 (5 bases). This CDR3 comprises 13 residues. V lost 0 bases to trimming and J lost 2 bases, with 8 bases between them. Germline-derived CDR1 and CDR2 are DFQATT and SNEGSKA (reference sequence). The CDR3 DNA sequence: TGCAGTGCTAGAGAGGCAGGGACCTACGAGCAGTACTTC. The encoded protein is CSAREAGTYEQYF.

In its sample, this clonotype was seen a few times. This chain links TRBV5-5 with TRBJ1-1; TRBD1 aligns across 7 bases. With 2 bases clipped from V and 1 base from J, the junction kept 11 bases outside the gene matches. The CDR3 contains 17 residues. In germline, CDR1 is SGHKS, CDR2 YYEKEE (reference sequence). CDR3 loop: CASSFRTGPSPNTEAFF. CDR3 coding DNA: TGTGCCAGCAGCTTCCGGACAGGACCTTCTCCGAACACTGAAGCTTTCTTT.

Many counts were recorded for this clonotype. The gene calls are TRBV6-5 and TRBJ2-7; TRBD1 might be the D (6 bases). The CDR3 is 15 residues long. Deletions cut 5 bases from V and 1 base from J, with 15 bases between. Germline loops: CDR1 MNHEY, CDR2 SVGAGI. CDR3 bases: TGTGCCAGCAGTACCGGGACACTACTTTCCTACGAGCAGTACTTC. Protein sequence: CASSTGTLLSYEQYF.

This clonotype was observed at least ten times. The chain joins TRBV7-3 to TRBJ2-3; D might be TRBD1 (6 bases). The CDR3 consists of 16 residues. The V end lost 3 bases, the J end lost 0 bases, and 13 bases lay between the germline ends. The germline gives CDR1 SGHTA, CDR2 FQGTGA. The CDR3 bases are TGTGCCAGCAGCTTGGGGGCTAGCCCAAGCACAGATACGCAGTATTTT. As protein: CASSLGASPSTDTQYF.

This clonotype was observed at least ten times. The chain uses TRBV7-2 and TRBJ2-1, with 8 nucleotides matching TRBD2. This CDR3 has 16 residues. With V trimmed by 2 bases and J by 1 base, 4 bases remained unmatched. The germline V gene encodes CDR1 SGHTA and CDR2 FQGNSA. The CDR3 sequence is CASSLNSGASYNEQFF. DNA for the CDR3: TGTGCCAGCAGCTTAAATAGCGGGGCTTCCTACAATGAGCAGTTCTTC.

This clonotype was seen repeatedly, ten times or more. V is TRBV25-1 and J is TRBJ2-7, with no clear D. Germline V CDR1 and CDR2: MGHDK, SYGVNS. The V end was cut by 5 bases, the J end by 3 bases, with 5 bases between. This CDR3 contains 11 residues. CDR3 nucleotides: TGTGCCAGCAGTCTATTCTACGAGCAGTACTTC. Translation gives CASSLFYEQYF.

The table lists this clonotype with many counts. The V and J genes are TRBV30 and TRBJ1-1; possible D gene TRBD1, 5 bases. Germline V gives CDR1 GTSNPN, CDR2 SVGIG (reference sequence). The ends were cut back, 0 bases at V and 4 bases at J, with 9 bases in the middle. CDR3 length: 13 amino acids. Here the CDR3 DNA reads TGTGCCTGGAGTGTATCCGGGGGCACTGAAGCTTTCTTT. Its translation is CAWSVSGGTEAFF. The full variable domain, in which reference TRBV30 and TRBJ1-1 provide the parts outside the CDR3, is SQTIHQWPATLVQPVGSPLSLECTVEGTSNPNLYWYRQAAGRGLQLLFYSVGIGQISSEVPQNLSASRPQDRQFILSSKKLLLSDSGFYLCAWSVSGGTEAFFGQGTRLTVV.

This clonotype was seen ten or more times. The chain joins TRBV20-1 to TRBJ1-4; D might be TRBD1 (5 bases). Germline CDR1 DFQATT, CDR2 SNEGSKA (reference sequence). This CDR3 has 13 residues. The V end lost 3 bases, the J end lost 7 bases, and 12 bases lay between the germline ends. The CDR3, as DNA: TGCAGTGCTAGCAGGCAGGGCCCTGAAAAACTGTTTTTT. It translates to CSASRQGPEKLFF.

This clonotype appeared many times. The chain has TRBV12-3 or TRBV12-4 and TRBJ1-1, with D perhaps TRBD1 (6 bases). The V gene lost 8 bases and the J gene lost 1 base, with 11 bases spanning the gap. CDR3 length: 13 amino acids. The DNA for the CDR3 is TGTGCCAGCTACGGACAGCCGAACACTGAAGCTTTCTTT. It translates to CASYGQPNTEAFF.

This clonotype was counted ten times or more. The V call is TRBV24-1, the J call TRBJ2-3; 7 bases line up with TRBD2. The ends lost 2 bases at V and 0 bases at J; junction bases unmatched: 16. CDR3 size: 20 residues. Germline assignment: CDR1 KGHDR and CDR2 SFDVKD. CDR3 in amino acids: CATSDSLWGGPPASTDTQYF. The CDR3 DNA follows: TGTGCCACCAGTGATTCGCTTTGGGGAGGGCCCCCTGCTAGCACAGATACGCAGTATTTT.

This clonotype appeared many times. CDR3 nucleotide sequence: TGCGCCAGCAGCTTAAATCCGGGACAGGTTAACAATGAGCAGTTCTTC. Protein sequence: CASSLNPGQVNNEQFF. The V call is TRBV5-1, the J call TRBJ2-1, with 8 positions matching TRBD1. Germline loops: CDR1 SGHRS, CDR2 YFSETQ. The CDR3 loop spans 16 amino acids. The trim removed 2 bases at V and 5 bases at J, leaving 9 bases unmatched. The full variable domain, rest sourced from reference TRBV5-1 and TRBJ2-1, is KAGVTQTPRYLIKTRGQQVTLSCSPISGHRSVSWYQQTPGQGLQFLFEYFSETQRNKGNFPGRFSGRQFSNSRSEMNVSTLELGDSALYLCASSLNPGQVNNEQFFGPGTRLTVL.

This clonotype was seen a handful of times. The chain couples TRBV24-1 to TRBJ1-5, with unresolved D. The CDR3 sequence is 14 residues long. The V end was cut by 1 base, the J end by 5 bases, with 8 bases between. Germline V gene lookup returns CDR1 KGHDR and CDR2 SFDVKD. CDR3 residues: CATSDFRSDQPQHF. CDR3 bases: TGTGCCACCAGTGATTTTCGGTCTGATCAGCCCCAGCATTTT.

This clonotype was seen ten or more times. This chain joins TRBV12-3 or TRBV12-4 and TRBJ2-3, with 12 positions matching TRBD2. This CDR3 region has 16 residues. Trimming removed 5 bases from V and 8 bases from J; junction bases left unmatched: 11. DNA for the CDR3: TGTGCCAGCAGTACCCGGACTAGCGGGGCCGTTGGTACGCAGTATTTT. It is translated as CASSTRTSGAVGTQYF.

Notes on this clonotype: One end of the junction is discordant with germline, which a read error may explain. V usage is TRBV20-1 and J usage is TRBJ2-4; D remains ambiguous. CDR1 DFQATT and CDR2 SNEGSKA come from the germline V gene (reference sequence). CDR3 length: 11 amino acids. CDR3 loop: CGGWAKNIQYF. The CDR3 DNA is TGTGGCGGATGGGCCAAAAACATTCAGTACTTC.

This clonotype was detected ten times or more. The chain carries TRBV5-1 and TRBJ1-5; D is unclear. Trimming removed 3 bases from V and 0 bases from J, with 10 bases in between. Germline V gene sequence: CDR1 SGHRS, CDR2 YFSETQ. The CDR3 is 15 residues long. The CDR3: CASSSYGDSNQPQHF. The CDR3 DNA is TGCGCCAGCAGCTCGTACGGGGATAGCAATCAGCCCCAGCATTTT.

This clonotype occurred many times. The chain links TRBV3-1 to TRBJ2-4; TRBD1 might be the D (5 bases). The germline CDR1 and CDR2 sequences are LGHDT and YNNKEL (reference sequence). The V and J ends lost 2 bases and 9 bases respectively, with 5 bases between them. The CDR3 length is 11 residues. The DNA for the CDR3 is TGTGCCAGCAGCCAAAGGGGCATTCAGTACTTC. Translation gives CASSQRGIQYF.

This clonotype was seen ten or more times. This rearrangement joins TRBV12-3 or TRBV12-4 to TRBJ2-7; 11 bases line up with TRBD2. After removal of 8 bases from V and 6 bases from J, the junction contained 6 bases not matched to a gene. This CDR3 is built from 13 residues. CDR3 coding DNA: TGTGCCAGCCGGTTTAGCGGGGGGGGCGAGCAGTACTTC. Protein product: CASRFSGGGEQYF.

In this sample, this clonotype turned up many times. The CDR3 loop reads CASTQAGVNEQYF. In nucleotides, the CDR3 is TGTGCCAGCACCCAGGCAGGGGTCAACGAGCAGTACTTC. The chain employs TRBV7-8 and TRBJ2-7, with D tentatively TRBD1 (6 bases). The length of the CDR3 is 13 residues. Germline loops: CDR1 SGHVS, CDR2 FQNEAQ. The V gene lost 7 bases and the J gene lost 5 bases, with 15 bases spanning the gap.

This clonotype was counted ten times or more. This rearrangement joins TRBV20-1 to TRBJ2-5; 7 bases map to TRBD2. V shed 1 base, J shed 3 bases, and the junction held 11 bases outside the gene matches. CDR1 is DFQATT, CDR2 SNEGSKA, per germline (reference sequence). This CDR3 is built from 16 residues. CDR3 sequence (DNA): TGCAGTGCTAGAGTCCCCTCAGGGAGGGGAGAAGAGACCCAGTACTTC. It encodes CSARVPSGRGEETQYF.

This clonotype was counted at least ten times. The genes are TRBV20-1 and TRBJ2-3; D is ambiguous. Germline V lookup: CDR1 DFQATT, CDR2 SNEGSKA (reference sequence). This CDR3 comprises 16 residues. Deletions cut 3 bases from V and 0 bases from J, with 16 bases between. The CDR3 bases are TGCAGTGCTAGCGCCAGGACGTTAACTAGCACAGATACGCAGTATTTT. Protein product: CSASARTLTSTDTQYF.

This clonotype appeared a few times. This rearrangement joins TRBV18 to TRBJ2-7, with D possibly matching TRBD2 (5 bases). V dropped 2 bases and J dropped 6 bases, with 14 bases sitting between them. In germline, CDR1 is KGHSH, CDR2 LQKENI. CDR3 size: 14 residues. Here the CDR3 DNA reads TGTGCCAGCTCACCAGGAGGCGACGTGCCCGAGCAGTACTTC. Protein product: CASSPGGDVPEQYF.

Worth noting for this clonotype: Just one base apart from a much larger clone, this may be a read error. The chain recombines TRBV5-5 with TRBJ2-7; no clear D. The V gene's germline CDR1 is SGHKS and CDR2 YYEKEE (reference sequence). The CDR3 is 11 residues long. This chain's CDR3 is CTSTDPYEQYF. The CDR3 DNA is TGTACCAGCACCGACCCCTACGAGCAGTACTTC.

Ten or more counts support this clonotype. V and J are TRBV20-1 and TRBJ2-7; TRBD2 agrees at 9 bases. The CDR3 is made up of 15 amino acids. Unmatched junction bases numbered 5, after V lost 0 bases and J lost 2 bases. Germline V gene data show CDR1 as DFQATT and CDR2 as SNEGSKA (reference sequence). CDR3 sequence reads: CSARDLQREAYEQYF. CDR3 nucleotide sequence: TGCAGTGCTAGAGATCTTCAGCGGGAGGCCTACGAGCAGTACTTC.

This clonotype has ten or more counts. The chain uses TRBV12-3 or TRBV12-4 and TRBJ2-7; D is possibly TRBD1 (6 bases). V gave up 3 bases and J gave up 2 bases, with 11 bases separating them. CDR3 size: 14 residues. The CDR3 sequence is CASSFGAGAYEQYF. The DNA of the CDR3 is TGTGCCAGCAGTTTCGGGGCAGGGGCCTACGAGCAGTACTTC.

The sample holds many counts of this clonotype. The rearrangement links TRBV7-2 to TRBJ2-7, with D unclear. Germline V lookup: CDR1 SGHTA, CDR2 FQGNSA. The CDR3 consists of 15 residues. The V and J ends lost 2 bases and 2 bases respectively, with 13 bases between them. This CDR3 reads CASSLLLLVAYEQYF. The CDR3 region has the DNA TGTGCCAGCAGCTTACTTCTTCTGGTTGCCTACGAGCAGTACTTC.

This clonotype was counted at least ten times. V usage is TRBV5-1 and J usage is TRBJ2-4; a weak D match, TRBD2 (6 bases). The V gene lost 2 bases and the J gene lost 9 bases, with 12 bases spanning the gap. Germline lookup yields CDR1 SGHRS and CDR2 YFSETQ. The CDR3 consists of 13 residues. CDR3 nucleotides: TGCGCCAGCAGCTTTGGGCAGGGAGGCATTCAGTACTTC. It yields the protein CASSFGQGGIQYF.